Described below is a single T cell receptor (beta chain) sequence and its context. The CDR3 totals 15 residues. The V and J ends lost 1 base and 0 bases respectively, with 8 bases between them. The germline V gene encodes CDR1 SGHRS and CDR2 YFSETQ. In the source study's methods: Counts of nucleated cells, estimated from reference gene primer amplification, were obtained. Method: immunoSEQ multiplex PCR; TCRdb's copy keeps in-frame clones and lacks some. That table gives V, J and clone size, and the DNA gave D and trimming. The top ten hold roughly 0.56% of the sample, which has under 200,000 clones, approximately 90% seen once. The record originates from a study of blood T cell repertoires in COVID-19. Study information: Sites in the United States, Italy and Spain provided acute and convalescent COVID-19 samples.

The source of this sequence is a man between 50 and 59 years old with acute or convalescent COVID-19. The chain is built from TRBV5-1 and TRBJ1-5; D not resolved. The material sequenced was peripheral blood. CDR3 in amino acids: CASSLNGNSNQPQHF. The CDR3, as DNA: TGCGCCAGCAGCTTGAACGGGAATAGCAATCAGCCCCAGCATTTT.